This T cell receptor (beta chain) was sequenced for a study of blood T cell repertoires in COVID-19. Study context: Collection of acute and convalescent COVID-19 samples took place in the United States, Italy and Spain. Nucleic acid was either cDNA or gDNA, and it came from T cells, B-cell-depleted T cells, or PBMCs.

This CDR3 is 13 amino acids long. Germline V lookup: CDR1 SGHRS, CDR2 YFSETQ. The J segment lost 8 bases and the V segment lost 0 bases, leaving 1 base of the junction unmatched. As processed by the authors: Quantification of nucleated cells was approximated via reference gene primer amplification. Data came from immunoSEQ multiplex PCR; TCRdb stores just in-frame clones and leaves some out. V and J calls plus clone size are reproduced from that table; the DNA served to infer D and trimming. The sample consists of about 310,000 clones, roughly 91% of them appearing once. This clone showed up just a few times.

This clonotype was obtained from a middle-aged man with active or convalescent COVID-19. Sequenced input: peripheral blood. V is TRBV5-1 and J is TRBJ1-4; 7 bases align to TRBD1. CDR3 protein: CASSLGDREKLFF. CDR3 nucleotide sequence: TGCGCCAGCAGCTTGGGGGACAGAGAAAAACTGTTTTTT.